This paragraph reports one T cell receptor (beta chain). Its cognate antigen is unknown. Only in-frame clones appear in the TCRdb table, and some are missing; sequencing was by immunoSEQ multiplex PCR. The data contain 90,000 to 120,000 clones, 92% of them singletons. CDR1 and CDR2 (germline): SQVTM, ANQGSEA. CDR3 length: 14 residues. Germline trimming cut 5 bases from V and 1 base from J; bases unmatched to any gene: 7. These data come from a study of T cell responses to AZD1222 COVID-19 vaccine. Study outcomes and limitations: After two AZD1222 doses, spike-specific TCR breadth and depth rose versus day 0. White British ancestry dominated among donors, who included more females, and clonal diversity was possibly underestimated.

The input for sequencing was peripheral blood, taken 28 days after the second AZD1222 dose. This clonotype originated in an adult who received the AZD1222 COVID-19 vaccine. The chain uses TRBV29-1 and TRBJ1-1, with 7 positions matching TRBD1. The CDR3 is CSVTIGTANTEAFF. CDR3 nucleotide sequence: TGCAGCGTTACAATCGGGACAGCGAACACTGAAGCTTTCTTT.